Shown below are 29 T cell receptor beta chains from a single sample sequenced in a study of cytomegalovirus exposure and HLA in healthy donors. PCR was performed using 60 Vbeta and 13 Jbeta primers. Generated by immunoSEQ multiplex PCR, the TCRdb table keeps only in-frame clones and is missing some. The table shows 110,000 or so clones, with under 80% occurring only once. The sequenced material came from PBMCs. The receptor source for this set is a woman aged 40 to 49 in good health and CMV-seropositive.

The chain combines TRBV6-5 with TRBJ1-2; D perhaps matches TRBD1 (6 bases). Trimming stripped 6 bases from V and 8 bases from J, with 16 bases between. The CDR3 length is 13 residues. Per the germline V gene, CDR1 is MNHEY and CDR2 is SVGAGI. The CDR3 loop reads CASRATGIRGYTF. In DNA, the CDR3 is TGTGCCAGCAGGGCCACAGGGATCCGAGGCTACACCTTC.

This chain uses TRBV28 with TRBJ2-7; 8 positions match TRBD2. This CDR3 spans 13 amino acids. Germline assignment: CDR1 MDHEN and CDR2 SYDVKM. J was trimmed by 5 bases and V by 8 bases; bases with no gene match: 8. CDR3 loop: CASEPAGADEQYF. The DNA for the CDR3 is TGTGCCAGCGAGCCAGCGGGAGCCGACGAGCAGTACTTC.

The chain joins TRBV5-1 to TRBJ2-1; 9 bases line up with TRBD1. V was clipped by 4 bases and J by 6 bases; unmatched bases: 5. CDR1 is SGHRS and CDR2 is YFSETQ in the germline V gene. The CDR3 runs 14 residues. CDR3 sequence reads: CASSMDRGSNEQFF. DNA of the CDR3: TGCGCCAGCAGCATGGACAGGGGTTCCAATGAGCAGTTCTTC.

The chain couples TRBV18 to TRBJ2-2; tentative D call: TRBD2 (6 bases). This CDR3 contains 17 residues. The ends were cut back, 2 bases at V and 6 bases at J, with 19 bases in the middle. Germline CDR1 KGHSH, CDR2 LQKENI. CDR3 loop: CASSPLWDFLRSGELFF. The DNA of the CDR3 is TGTGCCAGCTCACCATTATGGGACTTTCTTCGTTCCGGGGAGCTGTTTTTT.

Of note for this clone: The same CDR3 can be traced to other DNA sequences in this sample. The chain employs TRBV6-5 and TRBJ2-7, with 7 bases fitting TRBD1. This CDR3 is 13 amino acids long. V lost 0 bases to trimming and J lost 6 bases; unmatched junction nucleotides: 2. Germline V lookup: CDR1 MNHEY, CDR2 SVGAGI. CDR3 sequence reads: CASSYSAGGEQYF. In DNA, the CDR3 is TGTGCCAGCAGTTACTCCGCAGGGGGCGAGCAGTACTTC.

J is TRBJ1-2 and V is TRBV7-2, with TRBD1 matching 7 bases. The germline V gene encodes CDR1 SGHTA and CDR2 FQGNSA. V was pared by 1 base and J by 4 bases, with 3 bases of the junction left unmatched. The CDR3 contains 14 residues. The CDR3 protein is CASSLGSGGYGYTF. DNA of the CDR3: TGTGCCAGCAGCTTAGGATCAGGGGGCTATGGCTACACCTTC.

The rearrangement links TRBV29-1 to TRBJ2-1, with TRBD2 identical over 8 bases. The CDR3 loop spans 15 amino acids. J gave up 2 bases and V 5 bases, and 8 bases lay outside the gene matches. Germline V gene sequence: CDR1 SQVTM, CDR2 ANQGSEA. This CDR3 reads CSVLAGTAAYNEQFF. CDR3 DNA: TGCAGCGTTTTAGCGGGGACGGCTGCCTACAATGAGCAGTTCTTC.

The chain carries TRBV4-1 and TRBJ1-3; D might be TRBD1 (6 bases). This CDR3 has 14 amino acids. V dropped 4 bases and J dropped 4 bases, with 11 bases sitting between them. The germline CDR1 and CDR2 sequences are MGHRA and YSYEKL. CDR3 residues: CASSRPGAGNTIYF. CDR3 bases: TGCGCCAGCAGCCGTCCAGGGGCAGGAAACACCATATATTTT.

A note on this clone: Other DNA sequences of this sample code for an identical CDR3. V is TRBV7-6 and J is TRBJ2-1, with TRBD2 matching 7 bases. The CDR3 sequence is 15 residues long. The germline V gene has CDR1 SGHVS and CDR2 FNYEAQ. After removal of 1 base from V and 7 bases from J, the junction contained 7 bases not matched to a gene. CDR3 sequence: CASSLGSGKGNEQFF. CDR3 in DNA: TGTGCCAGCAGCTTAGGGAGCGGGAAGGGAAATGAGCAGTTCTTC.

The chain couples TRBV18 to TRBJ2-3; 7 positions match TRBD2. This CDR3 comprises 15 residues. Germline loops: CDR1 KGHSH, CDR2 LQKENI. The V segment lost 3 bases and the J segment 2 bases; nucleotides outside the gene matches: 5. The CDR3 loop is CASSPLRGNTDTQYF. DNA of the CDR3: TGTGCCAGCTCACCTTTGCGGGGGAACACAGATACGCAGTATTTT. Full variable domain (missing parts from reference TRBV18 and TRBJ2-3): NAGVMQNPRHLVRRRGQEARLRCSPMKGHSHVYWYRQLPEEGLKFMVYLQKENIIDESGMPKERFSAEFPKEGPSILRIQQVVRGDSAAYFCASSPLRGNTDTQYFGPGTRLTVL.

The gene calls are TRBV11-3 and TRBJ2-1; 7 bases map to TRBD2. The CDR3 consists of 14 residues. J lost 4 bases, V lost 7 bases, and 7 bases had no gene match. The germline V gene has CDR1 SGHNT and CDR2 YENEEA. In DNA, the CDR3 is TGTGCCAGCACGCGAACTAGCGAGTACAATGAGCAGTTCTTC. Protein product: CASTRTSEYNEQFF.

The chain employs TRBV18 and TRBJ2-3, with 8 nucleotides matching TRBD1. V dropped 6 bases and J dropped 0; count of bases not matched to a gene: 5. The CDR3 runs 15 residues. Germline-derived CDR1 and CDR2 are KGHSH and LQKENI. The CDR3 nucleotides read TGTGCCAGCTCTCGAGGACAGGGTAGCACAGATACGCAGTATTTT. Protein sequence: CASSRGQGSTDTQYF.

The chain carries TRBV5-1 and TRBJ1-1; D not certain. The CDR3 is 14 amino acids. The V end was cut by 0 bases, the J end by 5 bases, with 11 bases between. Per the germline V gene, CDR1 is SGHRS and CDR2 is YFSETQ. This CDR3 reads CASSLVPGGTEAFF. Written as DNA, the CDR3 is TGCGCCAGCAGCTTGGTCCCGGGTGGGACTGAAGCTTTCTTT.

The chain has TRBV7-3 and TRBJ2-3, with a possible D match to TRBD1 (5 bases). The CDR3 consists of 15 residues. Germline V gene lookup returns CDR1 SGHTA and CDR2 FQGTGA. The V end was cut by 1 base, the J end by 2 bases, with 10 bases between. The CDR3 spells CASSLSQGPTDTQYF. CDR3 nucleotide sequence: TGTGCCAGCAGCTTAAGTCAGGGCCCCACAGATACGCAGTATTTT.

V usage is TRBV11-2 and J usage is TRBJ1-3; TRBD1 aligns across 9 bases. The CDR3 covers 16 residues. The trim removed 2 bases at V and 2 bases at J, leaving 4 bases unmatched. Germline V lookup: CDR1 SGHAT, CDR2 FQNNGV. Written as DNA, the CDR3 is TGTGCCAGCAGCTTATTAAACAGGGGGCCTGGAAACACCATATATTTT. Translated: CASSLLNRGPGNTIYF. The full variable domain, with the rest looked up from reference TRBV11-2 and TRBJ1-3, is EAGVAQSPRYKIIEKRQSVAFWCNPISGHATLYWYQQILGQGPKLLIQFQNNGVVDDSQLPKDRFSAERLKGVDSTLKIQPAKLEDSAVYLCASSLLNRGPGNTIYFGEGSWLTVV.

This chain joins TRBV6-6 and TRBJ1-6, with 7 bases lining up with TRBD1. Germline V CDR1 and CDR2: MNHNY, SVGAGI (reference sequence). The ends lost 6 bases at V and 9 bases at J; junction bases unmatched: 8. This CDR3 is 14 amino acids long. CDR3: CASRGDSLASPLHF. CDR3 bases: TGTGCCAGCAGGGGGGACAGCCTCGCTTCACCCCTCCACTTT.

The gene calls are TRBV2 and TRBJ1-1; D might be TRBD1 (5 bases). V was shortened by 4 bases and J by 4 bases, with 7 bases between the two germline ends. Germline CDR1 is SNHLY and CDR2 is FYNNEI. The CDR3 is made up of 12 amino acids. The CDR3 reads CASSGQSTEAFF. The CDR3 region has the DNA TGTGCCAGCAGTGGACAGAGCACTGAAGCTTTCTTT. Looking up the rest from reference TRBV2 and TRBJ1-1 gives the full variable domain: EPEVTQTPSHQVTQMGQEVILRCVPISNHLYFYWYRQILGQKVEFLVSFYNNEISEKSEIFDDQFSVERPDGSNFTLKIRSTKLEDSAMYFCASSGQSTEAFFGQGTRLTVV.

This chain joins TRBV19 and TRBJ1-1, with 7 bases lining up with TRBD1. The J segment lost 7 bases and the V segment lost 6 bases, leaving 2 bases of the junction unmatched. The CDR3 runs 11 residues. Germline V gives CDR1 LNHDA, CDR2 SQIVND (reference sequence). The CDR3, as DNA: TGTGCCAGTAGGGGACAGTTTGAAGCTTTCTTT. The encoded protein is CASRGQFEAFF.

The chain couples TRBV28 to TRBJ2-1; 16 nucleotides align to TRBD2. The V gene end was trimmed by 6 bases and the J gene end by 11 bases; junction bases not matched to a gene: 7. Germline CDR1 and CDR2: MDHEN and SYDVKM. The length of the CDR3 is 15 residues. The CDR3 DNA reads TGTGCCAGCAGCCTTGGGACTAGCGGGAGGGCTAAGCAGTTCTTC. Its translation is CASSLGTSGRAKQFF.

V usage is TRBV7-6 and J usage is TRBJ2-3; TRBD1 might be the D (7 bases). CDR3 size: 16 residues. CDR1 is SGHVS, CDR2 FNYEAQ, per germline. V gave up 5 bases and J gave up 2 bases, with 17 bases separating them. The CDR3 loop is CASSPRDSQPTDTQYF. CDR3 bases: TGTGCCAGCAGCCCGCGGGACAGTCAACCCACAGATACGCAGTATTTT.

The chain carries TRBV7-2 and TRBJ2-4, with 12 bases matching TRBD2. The ends lost 4 bases at V and 8 bases at J; junction bases unmatched: 12. CDR1 SGHTA and CDR2 FQGNSA come from the germline V gene. CDR3 length equals 17 residues. The CDR3 DNA follows: TGTGCCAGCAGCTCTCGCCTACTAGCGGGGGGTGGGGACATTCAGTACTTC. This translates into CASSSRLLAGGGDIQYF. Full variable domain (missing parts from reference TRBV7-2 and TRBJ2-4): GAGVSQSPSNKVTEKGKDVELRCDPISGHTALYWYRQSLGQGLEFLIYFQGNSAPDKSGLPSDRFSAERTGGSVSTLTIQRTQQEDSAVYLCASSSRLLAGGGDIQYFGAGTRLSVL.

The chain joins TRBV7-9 to TRBJ2-7; D is ambiguous. Trimming removed 1 base from V and 3 bases from J, with 7 bases in between. Germline CDR1 and CDR2: SEHNR and FQNEAQ (reference sequence). CDR3 length: 13 amino acids. CDR3 nucleotide sequence: TGTGCCAGCAGCTTAGGTTCAGGCTACGAGCAGTACTTC. Amino acids: CASSLGSGYEQYF.

The count of this clone is one. The chain employs TRBV12-5 and TRBJ2-3, with 8 nucleotides matching TRBD2. J was trimmed by 6 bases and V by 6 bases; bases with no gene match: 8. In germline, CDR1 is LGHNT, CDR2 FRNRAP. CDR3 length equals 14 residues. CDR3 sequence: CASGTGGPVDTQYF. The CDR3 region has the DNA TGTGCTAGTGGGACGGGGGGGCCTGTGGATACGCAGTATTTT.

The CDR3 DNA sequence: TGCGCCAGCAGCCTTGGACAGGGCGTAAATGAAAAACTGTTTTTT. Protein sequence: CASSLGQGVNEKLFF. The chain links TRBV5-1 to TRBJ1-4; TRBD1 agrees at 8 bases. V shed 4 bases and J 5 bases; nucleotides not matched to a gene: 7. The germline CDR1 and CDR2 sequences are SGHRS and YFSETQ. The CDR3 totals 15 residues.

The chain employs TRBV7-9 and TRBJ2-2; D might be TRBD2 (7 bases). This CDR3 region has 15 residues. Looked up from germline, CDR1 is SEHNR and CDR2 is FQNEAQ (reference sequence). Deletions cut 6 bases from V and 1 base from J, with 12 bases between. The CDR3 reads CASRGGLLNTGELFF. The CDR3 region has the DNA TGTGCCAGCAGAGGGGGACTACTGAACACCGGGGAGCTGTTTTTT.

CDR3 sequence reads: CASSSIAGAGNEQFF. The CDR3 DNA is TGTGCCAGCAGCTCCATAGCGGGGGCAGGGAATGAGCAGTTCTTC. V gene TRBV11-2 combines with J gene TRBJ2-1, with 9 positions matching TRBD2. There are 15 residues in the CDR3. Looked up from germline, CDR1 is SGHAT and CDR2 is FQNNGV. Trimming removed 4 bases from V and 7 bases from J; junction bases left unmatched: 8.

Only a few counts were recorded for this clone. V usage is TRBV5-8 and J usage is TRBJ1-1, with 7 bases fitting TRBD1. V shed 4 bases and J 0 bases; nucleotides not matched to a gene: 12. The germline V gene has CDR1 SGHTS and CDR2 YDEGEE. This CDR3 has 17 residues. DNA of the CDR3: TGTGCCAGCAGCCCATATAGGGGGCTACGGGTGAACACTGAAGCTTTCTTT. As protein: CASSPYRGLRVNTEAFF. Variable domain in full (rest from reference TRBV5-8 and TRBJ1-1): EAGVTQSPTHLIKTRGQQATLRCSPISGHTSVYWYQQALGLGLQFLLWYDEGEERNRGNFPPRFSGRQFPNYSSELNVNALELEDSALYLCASSPYRGLRVNTEAFFGQGTRLTVV.

The genes are TRBV6-1 and TRBJ2-7, with D possibly matching TRBD1 (5 bases). Per germline, CDR1 MNHNS and CDR2 SASEGT. The V and J ends lost 6 bases and 3 bases respectively, with 15 bases between them. The CDR3 loop spans 14 amino acids. The CDR3 bases are TGTGCCAGCAGCGACGGGCAGGGCTTCTACGAGCAGTACTTC. Its protein product is CASSDGQGFYEQYF.

CDR3 region: CASSTAGGTEAFF. The CDR3 coding sequence is TGTGCCAGCAGTACGGCAGGGGGCACTGAAGCTTTCTTT. This chain joins TRBV2 and TRBJ1-1, with 7 bases identical to TRBD1. The CDR3 has 13 amino acids. Per germline, CDR1 SNHLY and CDR2 FYNNEI. V was pared by 5 bases and J by 4 bases, with 4 bases of the junction left unmatched.